The entry that follows covers one T cell receptor (beta chain) sequence. What it recognizes is unknown. Primed by a sample-barcoded 5' primer and a J-beta primer mix, a second PCR proceeded for 7 to 11 cycles. Using its own MiXCR run on the 5' RACE reads, TCRdb lists one record per CDR3 protein. The table shows around 990,000 distinct CDR3 sequences, with around two fifths occurring only once. The germline CDR1 and CDR2 sequences are SGHRS and YFSETQ. The CDR3 length is 14 residues. Trimming shortened V by 0 bases and J by 2 bases, and 7 bases separated the two germline ends. The data stem from a study of blood T cells in healthy people across ages. Findings of the study overall: Long-lived donors carried more naive CD4+ cells and greater diversity than aged donors.

The rearrangement joins TRBV5-1 to TRBJ2-3; no firm D call. The sequenced material came from blood. The TCR was taken from a man between 18 and 29 years old in good health. The CDR3 coding sequence is TGCGCCAGCAGCTTGGAACAGCCCACAGATACGCAGTATTTT. It specifies CASSLEQPTDTQYF. Based on the CDR3 plus reference TRBV5-1 and TRBJ2-3, the full variable domain is KAGVTQTPRYLIKTRGQQVTLSCSPISGHRSVSWYQQTPGQGLQFLFEYFSETQRNKGNFPGRFSGRQFSNSRSEMNVSTLELGDSALYLCASSLEQPTDTQYFGPGTRLTVL.